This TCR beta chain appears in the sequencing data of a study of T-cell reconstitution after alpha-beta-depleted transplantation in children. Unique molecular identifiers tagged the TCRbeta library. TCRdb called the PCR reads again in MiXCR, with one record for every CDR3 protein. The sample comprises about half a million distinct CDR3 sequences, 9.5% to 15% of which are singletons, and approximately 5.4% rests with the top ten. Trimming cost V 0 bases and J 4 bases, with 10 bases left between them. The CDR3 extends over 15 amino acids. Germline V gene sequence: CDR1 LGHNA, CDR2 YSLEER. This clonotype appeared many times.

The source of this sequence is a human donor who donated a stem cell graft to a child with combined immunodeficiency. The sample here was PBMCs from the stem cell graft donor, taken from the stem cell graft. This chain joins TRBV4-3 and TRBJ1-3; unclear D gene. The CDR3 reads CASSQDRNAGNTIYF. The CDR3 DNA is TGCGCCAGCAGCCAAGATCGGAATGCGGGAAACACCATATATTTT.